This record covers a single T cell receptor beta chain. The data stem from a study of T-cell memory formation after mild COVID-19. TCRdb passed the 5' RACE reads through MiXCR, listing each CDR3 protein once. The repertoire consists of 340,000 or so distinct CDR3 sequences, with approximately 12% occurring once and the leading ten covering about 21%. Germline V gives CDR1 GTSNPN, CDR2 SVGIG (reference sequence). CDR3 length: 13 residues. The germline V and J ends were trimmed by 1 base and 1 base, with 7 bases remaining between them. Sequenced: PBMCs or a T cell subset sorted from them (not recorded which). The sequence came from a man younger than 35 who had mild COVID-19 (a few samples of this study predate the infection). Cell type and time point are not known. The chain couples TRBV30 to TRBJ2-5; D is undetermined. CDR3 loop: CAWSGVGQETQYF. CDR3 DNA: TGTGCCTGGAGTGGAGTCGGCCAAGAGACCCAGTACTTC.